This T cell receptor (beta chain) was identified in a study of blood T cell repertoires in COVID-19. Study at large: Sites in the United States, Italy and Spain provided acute and convalescent COVID-19 samples. From T cells, B-cell-depleted T cells, or PBMCs came the material, which was cDNA or gDNA.

Original analysis: For nucleated cells, counts were estimated from reference gene primer amplification. Only in-frame clones appear in the TCRdb table, and some are missing; sequencing was by immunoSEQ multiplex PCR. That table supplies the V and J calls and clone size; D and trimming were determined from the DNA. This sample has 80,000 to 90,000 clones, with over 80% found just once. Material for sequencing was peripheral blood. The sequence derives from a woman in her seventies with acute or convalescent COVID-19.

Written as DNA, the CDR3 is TGTGCCAGCGAGAAGGGGGTAAACACTGAAGCTTTCTTT. Translated, it gives CASEKGVNTEAFF. The chain uses TRBV6-5 and TRBJ1-1, with a possible D match to TRBD1 (6 bases). V was shortened by 8 bases and J by 2 bases, with 12 bases between the two germline ends. The germline V gene encodes CDR1 MNHEY and CDR2 SVGAGI. CDR3 length: 13 residues.